The 13 T cell receptor beta chains reported below all come from one sample, sequenced in a study of blood T cell repertoires in COVID-19. The repertoire was sequenced with immunoSEQ multiplex PCR; TCRdb's copy has only in-frame clones and lacks some. The data show approximately 140,000 clones, around 80% seen once. The sequencing sample was made of peripheral blood. The receptors shown here come from a man at least 80 years old with acute or convalescent COVID-19.

This sequence joins TRBV19 and TRBJ2-3, with TRBD2 matching 10 bases. The trim removed 8 bases at V and 0 bases at J, leaving 5 bases unmatched. The V gene's germline CDR1 is LNHDA and CDR2 SQIVND (reference sequence). The CDR3 has 15 residues. DNA of the CDR3: TGTGCCAGTCGCGCTAGCGGGGGAAGCACAGATACGCAGTATTTT. It encodes CASRASGGSTDTQYF.

The V and J genes are TRBV28 and TRBJ1-2; TRBD1 agrees at 8 bases. J lost 1 base, V lost 4 bases, and 5 bases had no gene match. In germline, CDR1 is MDHEN, CDR2 SYDVKM. The CDR3 has 15 residues. CDR3 residues: CASSSPTGDNYGYTF. The CDR3 DNA reads as TGTGCCAGCAGTTCCCCGACAGGGGATAACTATGGCTACACCTTC.

A few counts support this clone. The V gene is TRBV19, the J gene TRBJ2-1; 12 positions agree with TRBD2. In germline, CDR1 is LNHDA, CDR2 SQIVND (reference sequence). The CDR3 spans 15 residues. Trimming removed 5 bases from V and 6 bases from J; junction bases left unmatched: 5. CDR3: CASSETSGGTNEQFF. In DNA, the CDR3 is TGTGCCAGTAGTGAGACTAGCGGGGGCACCAATGAGCAGTTCTTC. The whole variable domain, filled in from reference TRBV19 and TRBJ2-1, reads DGGITQSPKYLFRKEGQNVTLSCEQNLNHDAMYWYRQDPGQGLRLIYYSQIVNDFQKGDIAEGYSVSREKKESFPLTVTSAQKNPTAFYLCASSETSGGTNEQFFGPGTRLTVL.

The CDR3 sequence is CAITRDRTGSPLHF. The CDR3 DNA follows: TGTGCCATCACAAGAGACAGGACAGGTTCACCCCTCCACTTT. The J gene is TRBJ1-6, the V gene TRBV10-3; the match to TRBD1 covers 7 bases. Germline V gene sequence: CDR1 ENHRY, CDR2 SYGVKD. There are 14 residues in the CDR3. The V and J ends lost 7 bases and 9 bases, in that order; junction bases with no gene match: 9.

This chain connects TRBV20-1 to TRBJ1-5; TRBD1 might be the D (5 bases). The CDR3 is 13 amino acids. CDR1 and CDR2 from the germline V gene are DFQATT and SNEGSKA (reference sequence). V lost 3 bases and J 1 base, leaving 7 bases between the germline ends. The CDR3 region is CSASAGSNQPQHF. In DNA, the CDR3 is TGCAGTGCTAGTGCAGGGAGCAATCAGCCCCAGCATTTT.

This chain joins TRBV5-6 and TRBJ1-5; a weak D match, TRBD1 (6 bases). V lost 0 bases and J 4 bases, leaving 11 bases between the germline ends. The germline CDR1 and CDR2 sequences are SGHDT and YYEEEE. CDR3 length: 15 residues. The CDR3 spells CASSLVGARNQPQHF. In DNA form, the CDR3 reads TGTGCCAGCAGCTTGGTGGGGGCGAGGAATCAGCCCCAGCATTTT.

This sequence joins TRBV7-6 and TRBJ1-2; no reliable D call. Between the trimmed V and J ends, which lost 5 bases and 4 bases, there was a span of 23 bases. Germline values: CDR1 SGHVS, CDR2 FNYEAQ. This CDR3 comprises 17 residues. The CDR3 DNA reads TGTGCCAGCAGCCTTTTTCAACCGGGATTTGCTACCTATGGCTACACCTTC. Its protein is CASSLFQPGFATYGYTF.

J is TRBJ1-1 and V is TRBV28; D is perhaps TRBD1 (6 bases). The CDR3 covers 14 residues. CDR1 MDHEN and CDR2 SYDVKM come from the germline V gene. Trimming removed 5 bases from V and 4 bases from J, with 14 bases in between. DNA of the CDR3: TGTGCCAGCAGTCGGGACACCCGAGGCACTGAAGCTTTCTTT. It translates to CASSRDTRGTEAFF.

This chain uses TRBV19 with TRBJ1-2; 8 bases are a match to TRBD1. Germline V gene sequence: CDR1 LNHDA, CDR2 SQIVND (reference sequence). After removal of 5 bases from V and 3 bases from J, the junction contained 14 bases not matched to a gene. The CDR3 is 17 amino acids. The CDR3 region is CASSPTGTGASDYGYTF. CDR3 DNA sequence: TGTGCCAGTAGTCCGACCGGGACAGGAGCCTCCGACTATGGCTACACCTTC.

This chain joins TRBV3-1 (or the pseudogene TRBV3-2) and TRBJ2-3; maybe TRBD1 (6 bases). The ends were cut back, 10 bases at V and 0 bases at J, with 11 bases in the middle. Per the germline V gene, CDR1 is LGHDT and CDR2 is YNNKEL (reference sequence). This CDR3 is 13 amino acids long. CDR3 DNA sequence: TGTGCCACCCAGGGGCGGAGCACAGATACGCAGTATTTT. This translates into CATQGRSTDTQYF.

This chain links TRBV7-9 with TRBJ2-7; D may be TRBD2 (6 bases). The germline CDR1 and CDR2 sequences are SEHNR and FQNEAQ (reference sequence). The germline V and J ends were trimmed by 0 bases and 6 bases, with 12 bases remaining between them. The CDR3 covers 14 residues. The CDR3 region has the DNA TGTGCCAGCAGCTTAGCGGGAGGAACGGTCGAGCAGTACTTC. Translated, it gives CASSLAGGTVEQYF. The entire variable domain, with the rest obtained from reference TRBV7-9 and TRBJ2-7, is as follows: DTGVSQNPRHKITKRGQNVTFRCDPISEHNRLYWYRQTLGQGPEFLTYFQNEAQLEKSRLLSDRFSAERPKGSFSTLEIQRTEQGDSAMYLCASSLAGGTVEQYFGPGTRLTVT.

The chain is built from TRBV30 and TRBJ2-7; 7 bases are a match to TRBD1. The CDR3 runs 14 residues. CDR1 and CDR2 from the germline V gene are GTSNPN and SVGIG (reference sequence). Germline trimming cut 4 bases from V and 5 bases from J; bases unmatched to any gene: 11. The CDR3 DNA is TGTGCCTGGAATTTTGGAACAGGGGCAAACGAGCAGTACTTC. Amino acids: CAWNFGTGANEQYF.

The chain is built from TRBV7-9 and TRBJ2-3; 9 bases map to TRBD2. J was trimmed by 2 bases and V by 3 bases; bases with no gene match: 6. Germline CDR1 SEHNR, CDR2 FQNEAQ (reference sequence). The CDR3 is 16 amino acids. The CDR3 here is CASSLGGGASTDTQYF. DNA of the CDR3: TGTGCCAGCAGCTTGGGCGGGGGGGCCTCCACAGATACGCAGTATTTT.